This entry features one T cell receptor beta chain sequence. This sample was included in a study of blood T cell repertoires in COVID-19. Across the study: Sources were T cells, B-cell-depleted T cells, or PBMCs; the material itself was cDNA or gDNA.

V was cut by 0 bases and J by 6 bases, with 16 bases left in between. Germline CDR1 is SGDLS and CDR2 is YYNGEE. The CDR3 runs to 15 residues. All exposed participants met a person with COVID-19 within 2 weeks before entering the study. Assay used: immunoSEQ multiplex PCR; TCRdb lists only in-frame clones, some missing. The sample records roughly 200,000 clones, roughly 80% being singletons. The J gene is TRBJ2-7, the V gene TRBV9, with D tentatively TRBD1 (6 bases). The TCR comes from a woman aged 45-65 years who had been exposed to COVID-19. The sample was PBMCs or T cells enriched from blood (not recorded which). The CDR3 protein is CASSVDPGHNPEQYF. The CDR3, as DNA: TGTGCCAGCAGCGTAGACCCGGGACACAACCCCGAGCAGTACTTC.